A selection of T cell receptor beta chains follows, all from one sample in a study of early T cells in non-severe SARS-CoV-2 infection. TCRdb re-derived calls from the 5' RACE reads in MiXCR, one entry per CDR3 protein. The sample records tens of thousands of distinct CDR3 sequences, approximately 5.2% being singletons. The sequenced sample was whole blood. The source is an adult who was a healthcare worker with PCR-confirmed SARS-CoV-2 infection or an uninfected control (not recorded which). The CDR3 runs from the conserved cysteine through the conserved F or W. A D gene is named only where the DNA matches it firmly. Clone size is given for some rows only: seen once, a few or many times, or a class if the clone is expanded.

many,TRBV28,TRBD1,11,TRBJ1-2,TGTGCCAGCAGTGCATCAGGGGGATTCACCTTC,CASSASGGFTF
few,TRBV15,NA,15,TRBJ2-7,TGTGCCACCAGCAGAGCGCAGGGGGGGTATTACGAGCAGTACTTC,CATSRAQGGYYEQYF
NA,TRBV5-6,TRBD2,15,TRBJ2-1,TGTGCCAGCAGCTTGGACGGGAGGGCCCACAATGAGCAGTTCTTC,CASSLDGRAHNEQFF
NA,TRBV10-3,NA,14,TRBJ2-1,TGTGCCATCAGTGAAGGGGACGTTCTGGATGAGCAGTTCTTC,CAISEGDVLDEQFF
many,TRBV7-2,NA,16,TRBJ2-2,TGTGCCAGCAGCTTACGCGGCGGAGATCCCACCGGGGAGCTGTTTTTT,CASSLRGGDPTGELFF
few,TRBV6-5,TRBD2,15,TRBJ2-1,TGTGCCAGCAGCCGACTAGCGGGAAGATACAATGAGCAGTTCTTC,CASSRLAGRYNEQFF
many,TRBV7-8,NA,14,TRBJ2-4,TGTGCCAGCAGCTTAGCCGGGAGCAAAAACATTCAGTACTTC,CASSLAGSKNIQYF
many,TRBV11-2,NA,12,TRBJ2-7,TGTGCCAGCAGCGGGACGTCCTACGAGCAGTACTTC,CASSGTSYEQYF
few,TRBV6-1,NA,14,TRBJ1-1,TGTGCCAGCAGTCCGAGAGGAAGGATCGCTGAAGCTTTCTTT,CASSPRGRIAEAFF
many,TRBV9,TRBD2,17,TRBJ2-3,TGTGCCAGCAGCGTACTAGCGGGAGGGCTCCTCACAGATACGCAGTATTTT,CASSVLAGGLLTDTQYF
many,TRBV28,NA,15,TRBJ1-2,TGTGCCAGCAGCGAGCTAAGGGACACCCCCTATGGCTACACCTTC,CASSELRDTPYGYTF
NA,TRBV27,NA,13,TRBJ2-2,TGTGCCAGCAGGCACCCCGGCACCGGGGAGCTGTTTTTT,CASRHPGTGELFF
many,TRBV11-2,TRBD1,14,TRBJ2-1,TGTGCCAGCAGCTTTCGGGACAGTAACAATGAGCAGTTCTTC,CASSFRDSNNEQFF
many,TRBV11-2,NA,14,TRBJ2-5,TGTGCCAGCAGTCTAACGTATACTCGAGAGACCCAGTACTTC,CASSLTYTRETQYF
many,TRBV20-1,TRBD1,14,TRBJ2-7,TGCAGTGCTAGAGCGGACAGGGGAAACTACGAGCAGTACTTC,CSARADRGNYEQYF
few,TRBV6-2/TRBV6-3,NA,13,TRBJ2-3,TGTGCCAGCAGTCCGACAGTCACAGATACGCAGTATTTT,CASSPTVTDTQYF
few,TRBV11-3,NA,17,TRBJ2-1,TGTGCCAGCAGCTTTTCCCGCCTAGCCTCATCCTACAATGAGCAGTTCTTC,CASSFSRLASSYNEQFF
few,TRBV19,NA,14,TRBJ2-1,TGTGCCAGTAAATCGAGATCAAGCTACAATGAGCAGTTCTTC,CASKSRSSYNEQFF
many,TRBV11-2,NA,15,TRBJ2-7,TGTGCCAGCAGCCCCTTCCTGGGGTCCGGCTACGAGCAGTACTTC,CASSPFLGSGYEQYF
many,TRBV19,NA,14,TRBJ1-5,TGTGCCAGTAGTCCTCAGACAGCCCATCAGCCCCAGCATTTT,CASSPQTAHQPQHF
NA,TRBV4-1,TRBD1,16,TRBJ2-5,TGCGCCAGCAGCCGCGGACAGGGGGCAAACGAGGAGACCCAGTACTTC,CASSRGQGANEETQYF
many,TRBV4-1,TRBD1,14,TRBJ1-2,TGCGCCAGCAGCCAAACCGGGACAGGATATGGCTACACCTTC,CASSQTGTGYGYTF
few,TRBV3-1,TRBD1,14,TRBJ2-7,TGTGCCAGCACACTTCGACAGGGGGCCTACGAGCAGTACTTC,CASTLRQGAYEQYF